This T cell receptor beta chain was recorded in a study of blood T cell repertoires in COVID-19. Profiling relied on immunoSEQ multiplex PCR, and the TCRdb table lists in-frame clones only, not all of them. The table includes 300,000 to 400,000 clones, 85% detected once. Participant ages covered roughly 18 to 89 years across around 22 US areas. What was sequenced was PBMCs or T cells enriched from blood (not recorded which). This receptor was identified in a woman in her 30s who had been exposed to COVID-19.

CDR3 loop: CATRTANTGELFF. CDR3 nucleotides: TGTGCCACCCGTACAGCGAACACCGGGGAGCTGTTTTTT. This rearrangement joins TRBV27 to TRBJ2-2, with D unclear. The V end lost 10 bases, the J end lost 0 bases, and 9 bases lay between the germline ends. Germline V gene data show CDR1 as MNHEY and CDR2 as SMNVEV (reference sequence). The CDR3 has 13 residues.